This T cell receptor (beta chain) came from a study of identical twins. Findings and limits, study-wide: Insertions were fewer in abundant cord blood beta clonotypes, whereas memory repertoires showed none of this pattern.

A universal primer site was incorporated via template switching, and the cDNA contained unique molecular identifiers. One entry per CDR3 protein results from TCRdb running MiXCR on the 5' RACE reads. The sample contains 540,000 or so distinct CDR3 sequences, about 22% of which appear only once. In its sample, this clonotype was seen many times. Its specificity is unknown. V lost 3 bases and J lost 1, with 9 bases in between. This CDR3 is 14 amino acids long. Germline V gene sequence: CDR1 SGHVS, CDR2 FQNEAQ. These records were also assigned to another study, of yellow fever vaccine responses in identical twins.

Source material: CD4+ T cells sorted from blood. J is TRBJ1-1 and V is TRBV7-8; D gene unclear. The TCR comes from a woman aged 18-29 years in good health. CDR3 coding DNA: TGTGCCAGCAGCTTGCAAGCGGGGAACACTGAAGCTTTCTTT. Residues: CASSLQAGNTEAFF.